This T cell receptor (beta chain) emerged from a study of metastatic and nonmetastatic thyroid tumors. Patients underwent thyroid surgery, and none had received any treatment before it. Original handling: The study's classifier, a distant-metastasis tool for papillary thyroid cancer, was built using CDR3 differences across clinicopathological groups. TCRdb re-processed the PCR reads through MiXCR. TCRdb, not the authors, supplied the V and J calls. The table has approximately 20,000 clones, just over 14% seen once. The J segment lost 4 bases and the V segment lost 5 bases, leaving 2 bases of the junction unmatched. The length of the CDR3 is 15 residues. Germline lookup yields CDR1 MNHNS and CDR2 SASEGT. This clone was recorded at least ten times.

The chain combines TRBV6-1 with TRBJ1-6, with 10 bases matching TRBD1. Sequencing used tumor tissue. This clonotype was obtained from a female donor with papillary thyroid cancer or a benign thyroid nodule (not recorded which). Some clones in this sample may be carry-over from other donors' samples. The CDR3: CASSPGQGYNSPLHF. CDR3 nucleotides: TGTGCCAGCAGTCCGGGACAGGGGTATAATTCACCCCTCCACTTT.